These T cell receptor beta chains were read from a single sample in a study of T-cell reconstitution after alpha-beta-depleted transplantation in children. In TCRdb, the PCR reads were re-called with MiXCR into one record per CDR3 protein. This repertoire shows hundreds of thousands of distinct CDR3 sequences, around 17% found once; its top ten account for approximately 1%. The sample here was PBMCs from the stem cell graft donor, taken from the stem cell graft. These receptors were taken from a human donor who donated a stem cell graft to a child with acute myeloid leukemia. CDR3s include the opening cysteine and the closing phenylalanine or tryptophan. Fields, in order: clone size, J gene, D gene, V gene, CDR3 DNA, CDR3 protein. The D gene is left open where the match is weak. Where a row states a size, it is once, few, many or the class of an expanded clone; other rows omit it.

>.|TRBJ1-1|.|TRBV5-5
TGTGCCAGCAGCTTAAGCGTCGCGGCCCACGGAGCTTTCTTT
CASSLSVAAHGAFF
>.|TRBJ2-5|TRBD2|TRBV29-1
TGCAGCGCCCGCGGGGGGTTAGAAGAGACCCAGTACTTC
CSARGGLEETQYF
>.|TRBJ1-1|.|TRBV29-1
TGCAGCGTTGACCCCATGGAAATTGAAGCTTTCTTT
CSVDPMEIEAFF
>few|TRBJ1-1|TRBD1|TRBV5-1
TGCGCCAGCAGCCTCGTGGGACAGGGCCCAAAAGGAGCTTTCTTT
CASSLVGQGPKGAFF
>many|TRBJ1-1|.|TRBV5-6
TGTGCCAGCAGCACCATGAACACTGAAGCTTTCTTT
CASSTMNTEAFF
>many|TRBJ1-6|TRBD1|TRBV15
TGTGCCACCAGCAGCTACCAGGACAGGGTTGACTCACCCCTCCACTTT
CATSSYQDRVDSPLHF
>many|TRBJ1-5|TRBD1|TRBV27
TGTGCCAGCTTAGGACAGGACAATCAGCCCCAGCATTTT
CASLGQDNQPQHF
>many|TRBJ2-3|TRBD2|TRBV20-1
TGCAGTGGCGGGGGGCCTGGCACAGATACGCAGTATTTT
CSGGGPGTDTQYF
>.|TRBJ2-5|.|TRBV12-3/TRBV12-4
TGTGCCAGCAGTTTGGCAATAGAGACCCAGTACTTC
CASSLAIETQYF
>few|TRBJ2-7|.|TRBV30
TGTGCCTGGAAGTTGCCGTCGGTAGGCGAGCAGTACTTC
CAWKLPSVGEQYF
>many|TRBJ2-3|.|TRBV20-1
TGCAGTGCTAGGGACATTTATTCTAGCACAGATACGCAGTATTTT
CSARDIYSSTDTQYF
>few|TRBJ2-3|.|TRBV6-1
TGTGCCAGCAGCCAAGCCCTCACAGATACGCAGTATTTT
CASSQALTDTQYF
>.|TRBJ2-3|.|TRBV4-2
TGTGCCAGCAGCCAAGATCTCGCCCAGCGGGTCACAGATACGCAGTATTTT
CASSQDLAQRVTDTQYF
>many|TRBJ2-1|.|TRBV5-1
TGCGCCAGCAGCTTGGGGCAGGGGAGAGAGCAGTTCTTC
CASSLGQGREQFF
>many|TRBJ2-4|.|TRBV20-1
TGCAGTGCTAGAGATAAACTAGGGAACATTCAGTACTTC
CSARDKLGNIQYF
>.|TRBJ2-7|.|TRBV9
TGTGCCAGCAGCCCCCGGAGGGGGGCGAGTGAGCAGTACTTC
CASSPRRGASEQYF
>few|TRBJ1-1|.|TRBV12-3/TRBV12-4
TGTGCCAGCAGAGCCGGGGGCCCGAACACTGAAGCTTTCTTT
CASRAGGPNTEAFF
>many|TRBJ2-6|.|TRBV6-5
TGTGCCAGCAGTTATAGAAGGACTGGGGCCAACGTCCTGACTTTC
CASSYRRTGANVLTF
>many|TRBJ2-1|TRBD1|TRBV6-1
TGTGCCAGCAGACTCCGGGACAGTTCAACCAATGAGCAGTTCTTC
CASRLRDSSTNEQFF
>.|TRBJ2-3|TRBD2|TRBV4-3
TGCGCCAGCAGCCAGGGGCTAGCGGGGGGGCGCACAGATACGCAGTATTTT
CASSQGLAGGRTDTQYF